This passage covers 25 T cell receptor beta chains from one sample sequenced in a study of T cell changes during pregnancy in multiple sclerosis. Assay used: immunoSEQ multiplex PCR; TCRdb lists only in-frame clones, some missing. The sample contains about 40,000 clones, 91% of which appear only once. Source: CD4+ T cells from peripheral blood mononuclear cells, taken in the second trimester of pregnancy. The receptors derive from a female donor in good health, enrolled as a control in a pregnancy study.

V gene TRBV15 combines with J gene TRBJ2-7, with TRBD1 identical over 9 bases. This CDR3 is built from 17 residues. Germline V gene sequence: CDR1 LNHNV, CDR2 YYDKDF (reference sequence). The V gene end was trimmed by 0 bases and the J gene end by 1 base; junction bases not matched to a gene: 7. The DNA for the CDR3 is TGTGCCACCAGCAGAGACGGAACAGGGGGCCCGTCCTACGAGCAGTACTTC. This translates into CATSRDGTGGPSYEQYF.

The chain combines TRBV14 with TRBJ2-5; perhaps TRBD2 as D (6 bases). The ends were cut back, 4 bases at V and 2 bases at J, with 8 bases in the middle. Germline assignment: CDR1 SGHDN and CDR2 FVKESK. This CDR3 is 13 amino acids long. CDR3 bases: TGTGCCAGCAGCCGCGGGGCGCAAGAGACCCAGTACTTC. It codes for CASSRGAQETQYF.

Details on this clone: The CDR3 does not end in the conserved phenylalanine or tryptophan, so this is likely a read error. The DNA is left out, because the CDR3 cannot be placed on it with certainty; the CDR3 is given as TCRdb lists it. The gene calls are TRBV28 and TRBJ1-2; TRBD1, the table's D call, was not compared with the DNA. Including both end residues, the CDR3 is 11 amino acids long. In germline, CDR1 is MDHEN, CDR2 SYDVKM. CDR3 protein: CASSSQGAMAC.

This chain joins TRBV5-1 and TRBJ1-3, with D unclear. Germline V gene lookup returns CDR1 SGHRS and CDR2 YFSETQ. V lost 2 bases and J lost 2, with 8 bases in between. The CDR3 covers 14 residues. CDR3 protein: CASSFGDTGNTIYF. The CDR3 bases are TGCGCCAGCAGCTTCGGGGATACTGGAAACACCATATATTTT.

V gene TRBV30 combines with J gene TRBJ1-2, with D possibly being TRBD1 (5 bases). V was trimmed by 2 bases and J by 7 bases, leaving 14 bases between them. Germline assignment: CDR1 GTSNPN and CDR2 SVGIG (reference sequence). The CDR3 loop spans 13 amino acids. Here the CDR3 reads CAWSLRWGSGYTF. DNA of the CDR3: TGTGCCTGGAGTTTGCGGTGGGGCTCTGGCTACACCTTC.

The chain has TRBV6-5 and TRBJ1-2; 10 bases agree with TRBD1. The germline V gene encodes CDR1 MNHEY and CDR2 SVGAGI. The CDR3 runs 15 residues. V lost 3 bases, J lost 1 base, and 2 bases stayed unmatched. CDR3 sequence: CASSYRDRGNYGYTF. The CDR3 DNA is TGTGCCAGCAGTTATCGGGACAGGGGTAACTATGGCTACACCTTC.

The chain links TRBV4-1 to TRBJ1-3; the D is unclear. The CDR3 totals 16 residues. The V end lost 3 bases, the J end lost 2 bases, and 14 bases lay between the germline ends. Germline V CDR1 and CDR2: MGHRA, YSYEKL. DNA of the CDR3: TGCGCCAGCAGCCACCCAGTATTACAAGCTGGAAACACCATATATTTT. It encodes CASSHPVLQAGNTIYF.

The chain joins TRBV11-2 to TRBJ2-1; 9 bases line up with TRBD2. V was clipped by 1 base and J by 9 bases; unmatched bases: 4. The CDR3 runs 14 residues. CDR1 is SGHAT, CDR2 FQNNGV, per germline. The CDR3 DNA reads TGTGCCAGCAGCTTAGTGCGGGAGGGGAGTGAGCAGTTCTTC. Its translation is CASSLVREGSEQFF.

The rearrangement uses TRBV19 and TRBJ1-5; D is possibly TRBD1 (6 bases). Germline lookup yields CDR1 LNHDA and CDR2 SQIVND (reference sequence). Trimming took 6 bases from V and 7 from J, leaving 16 bases between them. The CDR3 length is 14 residues. The CDR3 sequence: CASRKGGGNQPQHF. CDR3 DNA: TGTGCCAGTAGAAAAGGGGGAGGGAACCAGCCCCAGCATTTT.

The V call is TRBV11-2, the J call TRBJ2-5; tentatively, D is TRBD2 (8 bases). The CDR3 is 17 residues long. The germline CDR1 and CDR2 sequences are SGHAT and FQNNGV. V lost 4 bases to trimming and J lost 5 bases, with 23 bases between them. CDR3 protein: CASSSPTSAGGAETQYF. Written as DNA, the CDR3 is TGTGCCAGCAGCTCGCCGACTAGCGCAGGGGGAGCCGAGACCCAGTACTTC. The whole variable domain, filled in from reference TRBV11-2 and TRBJ2-5, reads EAGVAQSPRYKIIEKRQSVAFWCNPISGHATLYWYQQILGQGPKLLIQFQNNGVVDDSQLPKDRFSAERLKGVDSTLKIQPAKLEDSAVYLCASSSPTSAGGAETQYFGPGTRLLVL.

The V call is TRBV11-2, the J call TRBJ1-6; TRBD1 matches 8 bases. Trimming removed 1 base from V and 10 bases from J; junction bases left unmatched: 6. This CDR3 comprises 15 residues. Germline values: CDR1 SGHAT, CDR2 FQNNGV. CDR3 protein: CASSLVGQGTSPLHF. The CDR3, as DNA: TGTGCCAGCAGCTTAGTCGGACAGGGAACCTCACCCCTCCACTTT.

This chain uses TRBV6-5 with TRBJ2-7; D might be TRBD2 (6 bases). Trimming stripped 6 bases from V and 5 bases from J, with 20 bases between. The CDR3 has 15 residues. Looked up from germline, CDR1 is MNHEY and CDR2 is SVGAGI. CDR3 in DNA: TGTGCCAGCAGCTTAATTTTCCGGGGAGGCCACGAGCAGTACTTC. Translated, it gives CASSLIFRGGHEQYF.

The chain has TRBV28 and TRBJ2-7, with D perhaps matching TRBD1 (6 bases). Trimming took 2 bases from V and 5 from J, leaving 10 bases between them. This CDR3 region has 13 residues. Germline CDR1 is MDHEN and CDR2 is SYDVKM. CDR3 in DNA: TGTGCCAGCAGTTTAGGGGGCGCGGACGAGCAGTACTTC. Its translation: CASSLGGADEQYF.

The chain uses TRBV28 and TRBJ2-3, with a possible D match to TRBD1 (6 bases). Between the trimmed V and J ends, which lost 6 bases and 2 bases, there was a span of 12 bases. Germline V CDR1 and CDR2: MDHEN, SYDVKM. The CDR3 contains 14 residues. The DNA for the CDR3 is TGTGCCAGCAGACGAACAGGGAACACAGATACGCAGTATTTT. This encodes CASRRTGNTDTQYF.

A single count supports this clone. CDR3 in amino acids: CASSISGGPQETQYF. The CDR3 DNA reads TGTGCCAGCTCAATTAGCGGGGGGCCTCAAGAGACCCAGTACTTC. The rearrangement links TRBV19 to TRBJ2-5, with 10 positions matching TRBD2. CDR1 and CDR2 from the germline V gene are LNHDA and SQIVND (reference sequence). The CDR3 covers 15 residues. The ends lost 9 bases at V and 2 bases at J; junction bases unmatched: 9.

The genes are TRBV5-4 and TRBJ2-7; tentatively, D is TRBD1 (6 bases). This CDR3 is 14 amino acids long. CDR1 and CDR2 (germline): SGHNT, YYREEE (reference sequence). V gave up 3 bases and J gave up 0 bases, with 10 bases separating them. The CDR3 DNA is TGTGCCAGCAGCTCGGACAGCTTCTCCTACGAGCAGTACTTC. Its protein is CASSSDSFSYEQYF.

This chain connects TRBV6-4 to TRBJ2-2, with 7 bases identical to TRBD1. After removal of 4 bases from V and 5 bases from J, the junction contained 4 bases not matched to a gene. The CDR3 spans 14 residues. CDR1 and CDR2 from the germline V gene are MRHNA and SNTAGT. For the CDR3, the DNA is TGTGCCAGCAGTGCCGGGACAGCTACCGGGGAGCTGTTTTTT. Its translation is CASSAGTATGELFF.

The chain joins TRBV14 to TRBJ2-1, with 11 positions matching TRBD2. The CDR3 has 17 residues. Germline assignment: CDR1 SGHDN and CDR2 FVKESK. V shed 5 bases and J 4 bases; nucleotides not matched to a gene: 10. For the CDR3, the DNA is TGTGCCAGCAGCGTAAGTAGCGGGGGGGCATCGTACAATGAGCAGTTCTTC. Amino acids: CASSVSSGGASYNEQFF.

The chain is built from TRBV5-4 and TRBJ1-4; possible D gene TRBD1, 6 bases. The V and J ends lost 4 bases and 5 bases respectively, with 12 bases between them. The germline gives CDR1 SGHNT, CDR2 YYREEE (reference sequence). The CDR3 has 14 residues. CDR3 loop: CASSTDRSNEKLFF. CDR3 nucleotide sequence: TGTGCCAGCAGCACCGACAGGTCGAATGAAAAACTGTTTTTT. The full variable domain, its missing parts supplied by reference TRBV5-4 and TRBJ1-4, is ETGVTQSPTHLIKTRGQQVTLRCSSQSGHNTVSWYQQALGQGPQFIFQYYREEENGRGNFPPRFSGLQFPNYSSELNVNALELDDSALYLCASSTDRSNEKLFFGSGTQLSVL.

The table lists this clone with a few counts. The chain recombines TRBV30 with TRBJ1-3; D uncertain. Germline V CDR1 and CDR2: GTSNPN, SVGIG (reference sequence). The CDR3 length is 13 residues. Trimming took off 3 bases at V and 0 bases at J, with 6 bases between the two ends. CDR3 DNA sequence: TGTGCCTGGAGACAGAGCTCTGGAAACACCATATATTTT. Translation: CAWRQSSGNTIYF.

The chain uses TRBV2 and TRBJ2-1; 8 bases agree with TRBD2. This CDR3 contains 18 residues. Germline lookup yields CDR1 SNHLY and CDR2 FYNNEI. V dropped 4 bases and J dropped 0; count of bases not matched to a gene: 11. CDR3 coding DNA: TGTGCCAGCAGTGGGGGGCGAGGCGGGAGGAACTCCTACAATGAGCAGTTCTTC. This encodes CASSGGRGGRNSYNEQFF.

This rearrangement joins TRBV7-8 to TRBJ2-2; maybe TRBD2 (5 bases). CDR3 length equals 14 residues. The V gene's germline CDR1 is SGHVS and CDR2 FQNEAQ. V lost 1 base, J lost 5 bases, and 8 bases lay in between. The CDR3, as DNA: TGTGCCAGCAGCTTAGATAGCGATACCGGGGAGCTGTTTTTT. Translated: CASSLDSDTGELFF.

The chain is built from TRBV18 and TRBJ1-3, with D possibly TRBD1 on 5 matching bases. Germline assignment: CDR1 KGHSH and CDR2 LQKENI. V shed 3 bases and J shed 8 bases, with 17 bases lying between them. The CDR3 covers 15 residues. CDR3 region: CASSPTFGGVDTIYF. CDR3 nucleotide sequence: TGTGCCAGCTCACCGACATTCGGGGGAGTTGACACCATATATTTT.

The genes are TRBV9 and TRBJ2-6; D ambiguous. Germline CDR1 reads SGDLS; CDR2 reads YYNGEE. The CDR3 loop spans 15 amino acids. V was trimmed by 3 bases and J by 1 base, leaving 8 bases between them. The CDR3 DNA reads TGTGCCAGCAGCGCGACCGGGTCTGGGGCCAACGTCCTGACTTTC. This gives the protein CASSATGSGANVLTF.

The chain links TRBV11-2 to TRBJ1-5; no firm D call. Germline V gives CDR1 SGHAT, CDR2 FQNNGV. Between the trimmed V and J ends, which lost 8 bases and 1 base, there was a span of 15 bases. The CDR3 spans 15 residues. DNA of the CDR3: TGTGCCAGCGCCATCCAGGCGGGAAGCAATCAGCCCCAGCATTTT. It codes for CASAIQAGSNQPQHF. The whole variable domain, remainder taken from reference TRBV11-2 and TRBJ1-5, is EAGVAQSPRYKIIEKRQSVAFWCNPISGHATLYWYQQILGQGPKLLIQFQNNGVVDDSQLPKDRFSAERLKGVDSTLKIQPAKLEDSAVYLCASAIQAGSNQPQHFGDGTRLSIL.